Listed here is a single T cell receptor (beta chain). The antigen remains undetermined. Sequence at one end of the junction differs from germline and may be a read error. Germline loops: CDR1 DFQATT, CDR2 SNEGSKA (reference sequence). The CDR3 consists of 16 residues. Synthesis of TCR cDNA relied on 5'RACE template switching, which attached a universal primer site and UMIs. TCRdb re-analysed the 5' RACE reads in MiXCR, keeping a single row per CDR3 protein. The repertoire has a few hundred thousand distinct CDR3 sequences, 6% to 8% of them found once; the top ten carry approximately 15%. This entry belongs to a study of T cells after yellow fever vaccination. Study results and caveats: The secondary response was weaker, and its peak arrived faster, on day 5 versus 15. In post-booster samples, most primary-vaccination clones reappeared (about 95% CD4, around 87% CD8).

The material sequenced was PBMCs, taken 5 days after the yellow fever booster vaccination. The receptor's source is a man aged 30 to 39 who received the YFV17D yellow fever vaccine. The J gene is TRBJ1-1, the V gene TRBV20-1; 12 bases fit TRBD1. CDR3 in amino acids: CCARDGGTGGYGGAFF. The DNA of the CDR3 is TGCTGTGCTAGAGATGGAGGGACAGGGGGCTATGGGGGAGCTTTCTTT.